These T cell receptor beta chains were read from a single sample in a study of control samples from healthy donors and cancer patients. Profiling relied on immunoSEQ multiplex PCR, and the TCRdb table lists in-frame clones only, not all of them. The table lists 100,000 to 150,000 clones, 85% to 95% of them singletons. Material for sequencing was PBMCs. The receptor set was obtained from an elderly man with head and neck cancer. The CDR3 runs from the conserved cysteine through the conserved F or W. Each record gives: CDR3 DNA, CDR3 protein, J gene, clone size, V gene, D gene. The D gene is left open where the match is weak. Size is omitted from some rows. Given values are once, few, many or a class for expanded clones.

TGTGCCAGCAGTTACTCTGGGACCCAACTAGAAATCTACACCTTC | CASSYSGTQLEIYTF | TRBJ1-2 | . | TRBV6-5 | .
TGTGCCAGCAGTCTATTCGGGACTTCATCCTACGAGCAGTACTTC | CASSLFGTSSYEQYF | TRBJ2-7 | . | TRBV6-2/TRBV6-3 | .
TGTGCCAGCAGCTTGGGTAGCGGACCTTACAATGAGCAGTTCTTC | CASSLGSGPYNEQFF | TRBJ2-1 | . | TRBV5-6 | .
TGTGCCATCAGTGAAGCGGGGGCGGGGAATTCACCCCTCCACTTT | CAISEAGAGNSPLHF | TRBJ1-6 | . | TRBV10-3 | .
TGTGCCAGCAGCCGGGGACTAGCGGGGGGCGACCGAGAGACCCAGTACTTC | CASSRGLAGGDRETQYF | TRBJ2-5 | . | TRBV7-2 | TRBD2
TGTGCCAACACACGGGACAGGGGTAACTATGGCTACACCTTC | CANTRDRGNYGYTF | TRBJ1-2 | . | TRBV2 | TRBD1
TGTGCCAGCAGCGTCGGGACAAATCTCTACGAGCAGTACTTC | CASSVGTNLYEQYF | TRBJ2-7 | . | TRBV7-8 | .
TGTGCCAGCAGCTTCGGGGACAGGAATGAGCAGTTCTTC | CASSFGDRNEQFF | TRBJ2-1 | . | TRBV7-9 | TRBD1
TGCGCCAGCAGCTTGGTAGCGGGGGCAGATACGCAGTATTTT | CASSLVAGADTQYF | TRBJ2-3 | . | TRBV5-1 | TRBD2
TGTGCCAGCAGTCGGGGAGGGTGGGACGAGCAGTACTTC | CASSRGGWDEQYF | TRBJ2-7 | few | TRBV9 | TRBD2
TGTGCCAGCAGCCAAGGCGGGGTGCGCGAGACCCAGTACTTC | CASSQGGVRETQYF | TRBJ2-5 | once | TRBV3-1/TRBV3-2 | .
TGCGCCAGCAGATTGACAGGGGCGACTGAGCAGTACTTC | CASRLTGATEQYF | TRBJ2-7 | . | TRBV5-1 | TRBD1
TGCGCCAGCAGCCAAGCGTCGGGCCCGGGGACCCAGTACTTC | CASSQASGPGTQYF | TRBJ2-5 | . | TRBV4-1 | .
TGTGCCAGCAGTTCCCAGGGGGTTTATGGCTACACCTTC | CASSSQGVYGYTF | TRBJ1-2 | . | TRBV27 | TRBD1
TGTGCCAGCAGCCAAGACCCGGGACAGGAAGCTTTCTTT | CASSQDPGQEAFF | TRBJ1-1 | . | TRBV4-2 | TRBD1
TGTGCCACGGGAATTATAAGCTCCTATAATTCACCCCTCCACTTT | CATGIISSYNSPLHF | TRBJ1-6 | . | TRBV7-9 | .
TGCGCCAGCAGGCAGGGAAGCAATCAGCCCCAGCATTTT | CASRQGSNQPQHF | TRBJ1-5 | once | TRBV5-1 | .
TGTGCCAGCAGTTACTCCTGGACTAGCGGGAAGAAGGATGAGCAGTTCTTC | CASSYSWTSGKKDEQFF | TRBJ2-1 | . | TRBV6-2/TRBV6-3 | TRBD2
TGTGCCAGCAGCCCTACAGTTCGAGGTGAAAAACTGTTTTTT | CASSPTVRGEKLFF | TRBJ1-4 | few | TRBV7-2 | .
TGTGCCACCAAAGGGAACGTATTTGGACGGTACTTC | CATKGNVFGRYF | TRBJ2-7 | . | TRBV19 | .
TGCGCCAGCAGCTTGTCCGGGGGCCGGACCTACGAGCAGTACTTC | CASSLSGGRTYEQYF | TRBJ2-7 | . | TRBV5-1 | .
TGTGCCTGGAGTGAGGGGCGAGGCGAGCAGTACTTC | CAWSEGRGEQYF | TRBJ2-7 | . | TRBV30 | .
TGTGCCAGTCTTATCGGACATCTGTCGAATCAGCCCCAGCATTTT | CASLIGHLSNQPQHF | TRBJ1-5 | . | TRBV19 | .
TGCGCCAGCAGCTTGGGACAGGGGGATGAAAAACTGTTTTTT | CASSLGQGDEKLFF | TRBJ1-4 | . | TRBV5-1 | TRBD1
TGTGCCACCAGCAGAGAGACCGGGAGGGAGACAGATACGCAGTATTTT | CATSRETGRETDTQYF | TRBJ2-3 | . | TRBV15 | TRBD2
TGTGCCAGCAGCCTCCGACACGGTTATGGCTACACCTTC | CASSLRHGYGYTF | TRBJ1-2 | . | TRBV7-8 | .
TGTGCCAGCAGGGTAGGGGGATCAGGAAACACCATATATTTT | CASRVGGSGNTIYF | TRBJ1-3 | . | TRBV6-5 | .
TGTGCCAGCAGTGAATATGGGACAGGGGGGGGCGGGGAGCTGTTTTTT | CASSEYGTGGGGELFF | TRBJ2-2 | . | TRBV25-1 | TRBD1
TGTGCCTTGACTCAATCACGGACCCAGTACTTC | CALTQSRTQYF | TRBJ2-5 | . | TRBV30 | .
TGTGCCACCAGTGACCCGGACAGGAATACCGGGGAGCTGTTTTTT | CATSDPDRNTGELFF | TRBJ2-2 | . | TRBV24-1 | TRBD1
TGTGCCATATCCAGAGATCGCTTCGGGGAATATGGCTACACCTTC | CAISRDRFGEYGYTF | TRBJ1-2 | once | TRBV10-3 | .
TGTGCCATCAGTGGGACGGGACTAAGCTACGAGCAGTACTTC | CAISGTGLSYEQYF | TRBJ2-7 | . | TRBV10-3 | TRBD2
TGTGCCAGTAGTAGGTACAGGGGCTACGAGCAGTACTTC | CASSRYRGYEQYF | TRBJ2-7 | few | TRBV19 | TRBD1
TGCGCCAGCAGTGAGTCTACATACTTCAACACCGGGGAGCTGTTTTTT | CASSESTYFNTGELFF | TRBJ2-2 | . | TRBV10-1 | .
TGTGCCTGGAGTGTATTCCGACCCGGGACTAGCGGGGGAAGAGGAACCAAAAACATTCAGTACTTC | CAWSVFRPGTSGGRGTKNIQYF | TRBJ2-4 | . | TRBV30 | TRBD2
TGTGCCAGCAGCTTAGGTCAGGGACCGAGGTCGTGGGATCAGCCCCAGCATTTT | CASSLGQGPRSWDQPQHF | TRBJ1-5 | . | TRBV7-8 | .
TGTGCCAGCAGCGGGGCCGAGAGCGGTGAGCAGTTCTTC | CASSGAESGEQFF | TRBJ2-1 | . | TRBV2 | .
TGTGCCAGCAGCCAATGGGGGGAGACCCAGTACTTC | CASSQWGETQYF | TRBJ2-5 | . | TRBV4-2 | .
TGCGCCAGCAGCCCTATCGGGGCAGGGTGGGGCACTGAAGCTTTCTTT | CASSPIGAGWGTEAFF | TRBJ1-1 | few | TRBV4-3 | .
TGCGCCAGCAGCCAAGAGGGGCACTCGGGACAGTACACCTTC | CASSQEGHSGQYTF | TRBJ1-2 | . | TRBV4-3 | TRBD1
TGTGCCAGCAGACCAAGGGCTAGAAACACCATATATTTT | CASRPRARNTIYF | TRBJ1-3 | . | TRBV6-5 | .
TGTGCCAGTAGTATAGGAGTGAACACTGAAGCTTTCTTT | CASSIGVNTEAFF | TRBJ1-1 | . | TRBV19 | .
TGTGCCAGCAGCTCGGGACAGAACTATGGCTACACCTTC | CASSSGQNYGYTF | TRBJ1-2 | . | TRBV13 | TRBD1
TGTGCCAGCAGCTTAGCGGTAGCCCTCGAGCAGTTCTTC | CASSLAVALEQFF | TRBJ2-1 | . | TRBV7-8 | .
TGTGCCTGGAGTGTAGATCAGGGGGGCTATGGCTACACCTTC | CAWSVDQGGYGYTF | TRBJ1-2 | . | TRBV30 | TRBD1
TGTGCCAGCAGCTTAGTCGGATCTCCGAACACCGGGGAGCTGTTTTTT | CASSLVGSPNTGELFF | TRBJ2-2 | . | TRBV11-2 | .
TGTGCCAGCAGCTTAATGGATTCTGGATCACCCCTCCACTTT | CASSLMDSGSPLHF | TRBJ1-6 | . | TRBV7-9 | .
TGTGCCAGCAGTTACTCTCGAGGAGGGGGAAACACCATATATTTT | CASSYSRGGGNTIYF | TRBJ1-3 | . | TRBV6-5 | .
TGTGCCAGTAGGGCGGGGGCCTGGCAAGAGACCCAGTACTTC | CASRAGAWQETQYF | TRBJ2-5 | once | TRBV19 | .
TGTGCCAGCTCAATCAGCAACTATGGCTACACCTTC | CASSISNYGYTF | TRBJ1-2 | . | TRBV18 | .
TGTGCCAGCAGACCGAAGAACATCGGAGAACTGTTTTTT | CASRPKNIGELFF | TRBJ1-4 | . | TRBV6-5 | .
TGTGCCAGCAGCTTCGGGCCTCGAGGGGGCGGCGATGGCTACACCTTC | CASSFGPRGGGDGYTF | TRBJ1-2 | . | TRBV5-6 | TRBD1
TGTGCCTGGAGCCCACTAGCGGGGGGGTATGAGACCCAGTACTTC | CAWSPLAGGYETQYF | TRBJ2-5 | . | TRBV30 | TRBD2
TGTGCCAGCAGCCGGGGGGGGTTCCGAGAGACCCAGTACTTC | CASSRGGFRETQYF | TRBJ2-5 | . | TRBV14 | TRBD2
TGTGCCAGCGGAGAGGGGCCCGGCACTGAAGCTTTCTTT | CASGEGPGTEAFF | TRBJ1-1 | . | TRBV6-5 | .
TGTGCCTGGAGTTTATCGTCGAGTCAGCCCCAGCATTTT | CAWSLSSSQPQHF | TRBJ1-5 | . | TRBV30 | .
TGCGCCAGCGGCTTGGGGGACAGGTTTAACACTGAAGCTTTCTTT | CASGLGDRFNTEAFF | TRBJ1-1 | few | TRBV5-1 | TRBD1
TGTGCCTCGAGCTCCTACAATGAGCAGTTCTTC | CASSSYNEQFF | TRBJ2-1 | . | TRBV2 | .
TGTGCCAGCTCACCCACCGCCCTAACCGCCACGAATAATTCACCCCTCCACTTT | CASSPTALTATNNSPLHF | TRBJ1-6 | . | TRBV18 | .